This T cell receptor beta chain derives from a study of blood T cell repertoires in COVID-19. Overall study context: Sites in the United States, Italy and Spain provided acute and convalescent COVID-19 samples. Nucleic acid was either cDNA or gDNA, and it came from T cells, B-cell-depleted T cells, or PBMCs.

Original analysis: Reference gene primer amplification in the assay estimated nucleated cell counts. Generated by immunoSEQ multiplex PCR, the TCRdb table keeps only in-frame clones and is missing some. V and J calls and clone size are as listed in that table; D and trimming were resolved from the DNA. The data contain about 15,000 clones, under 85% of them singletons. Looked up from germline, CDR1 is SGHRS and CDR2 is YFSETQ. The V gene end was trimmed by 2 bases and the J gene end by 3 bases; junction bases not matched to a gene: 3. This CDR3 is 14 amino acids long. This rearrangement joins TRBV5-1 to TRBJ2-7, with TRBD2 identical over 9 bases. The receptor was isolated from a man in his 70s with active or convalescent COVID-19. The material sequenced was peripheral blood. DNA for the CDR3: TGCGCCAGCAGCTTCTCAGCGGGAGGCTACGAGCAGTACTTC. Amino acid sequence: CASSFSAGGYEQYF.